This T cell receptor (beta chain) was obtained from a study of blood T cells in healthy people across ages. General study findings and limits: Investigators treated diversity estimates from one million T cells as underestimates.

V lost 6 bases and J lost 8, with 7 bases in between. The germline gives CDR1 DFQATT, CDR2 SNEGSKA (reference sequence). The CDR3 is 9 residues long. Notes on this clonotype: Its antigen is currently unknown.

Together with a sample-barcoded 5' primer, a J-beta primer mix was included in a second PCR lasting roughly 6 to 12 cycles. Every molecule of cDNA carried a tag from a template-switch adaptor with 12 random nucleotides. There were at least 3 million CDR3-containing paired-end reads obtained from each sample. TCRdb processed the 5' RACE reads anew with MiXCR; each CDR3 protein has one entry. The sample contains about 1,600,000 distinct CDR3 sequences, 42% of which appear only once. The TCR was taken from a woman aged 18-35 years in good health. Material for sequencing was blood. The chain uses TRBV20-1 and TRBJ1-2; D gene unclear. The CDR3: CSARAGYTF. DNA for the CDR3: TGCAGTGCCCGGGCGGGCTACACCTTC.